A single T cell receptor beta chain is shown here with its context. Its antigen is still unknown. This record belongs to a study of CD8 T cells in ankylosing spondylitis. Study-level results: It appeared that ankylosing spondylitis blood was characterized by a TCR beta motif of 8 or 9 highly homologous variants. Past research had described some motif variants in reactive arthritis synovial fluid and blood. In ankylosing spondylitis patients, matched synovial fluid reportedly showed significant enrichment of disease-linked clones.

In making TCR beta libraries, quantitative 5'-RACE with molecular barcodes was used. TCRdb called the 5' RACE reads again in MiXCR, with one record for every CDR3 protein. The table has roughly 200,000 distinct CDR3 sequences, around 24% seen once. The sequencing sample was made of blood, either unsorted or a sorted T cell fraction (not recorded which). The TCR originated in a male donor with ankylosing spondylitis or in good health (not recorded which).

The CDR3 DNA reads TGTGCCAATAATATCGACGGACAGGGCCGGGGGGAGCAGTACTTC. It codes for CANNIDGQGRGEQYF. The chain couples TRBV25-1 to TRBJ2-7; 8 positions match TRBD1. The CDR3 loop spans 15 amino acids. Germline V CDR1 and CDR2: MGHDK, SYGVNS. Trimming removed 10 bases from V and 7 bases from J; junction bases left unmatched: 18.